This is a list of T cell receptor beta chains from one sample in a study of spatial heterogeneity in lung cancer. MiXCR was run by TCRdb on the 5' RACE reads, yielding one entry per CDR3 protein. Among fewer than 55,000 distinct CDR3 sequences listed, roughly 7.4% were seen once. Here the sequenced sample was PBMCs, taken at follow-up. The receptors were sampled from a female donor with early-stage non-small cell lung cancer. Each CDR3 is given with its conserved first and last residue. The order of the fields is clone size, V gene, D gene, J gene, CDR3 protein, CDR3 DNA. The D gene is left open where the match is weak. Part of the rows lack a size; the others show once, few, many or a class for expanded clones.

many	TRBV7-3	NA	TRBJ2-7	CASSLSPSSEQYF	TGTGCCAGCAGCTTATCCCCATCTAGCGAGCAGTACTTC
few	TRBV6-5	TRBD1	TRBJ1-4	CASSRDRGREKLFF	TGTGCCAGCAGTAGGGACAGGGGAAGGGAAAAACTGTTTTTT
few	TRBV19	TRBD1	TRBJ2-3	CASSRTGRPDTQYF	TGTGCCAGTAGTAGGACAGGGCGCCCAGATACGCAGTATTTT
few	TRBV5-1	NA	TRBJ2-1	CASSSPRQEQFF	TGCGCCAGCAGCTCCCCCCGTCAGGAGCAGTTCTTC
NA	TRBV6-5	NA	TRBJ2-2	CASSYSARFELFF	TGTGCCAGCAGTTACTCGGCGCGGTTTGAGCTGTTTTTT
many	TRBV12-3/TRBV12-4	NA	TRBJ1-3	CASSFFSGNTIYF	TGTGCCAGCAGTTTTTTCTCTGGAAACACCATATATTTT
few	TRBV7-9	NA	TRBJ2-7	CASSARAPAHEQYF	TGTGCCAGCAGCGCCCGGGCTCCCGCCCACGAGCAGTACTTC
many	TRBV2	NA	TRBJ1-1	CALRVLEEAFF	TGTGCCCTCAGAGTCTTGGAAGAAGCTTTCTTT
many	TRBV29-1	NA	TRBJ2-5	CSARTVPGETQYF	TGCAGCGCTCGGACGGTCCCCGGGGAGACCCAGTACTTC
many	TRBV29-1	NA	TRBJ2-3	CSVGTDLGGTQYF	TGCAGCGTAGGGACGGACCTAGGAGGTACGCAGTATTTT
NA	TRBV10-3	TRBD2	TRBJ2-3	CAISGSGGPGDTQYF	TGTGCCATCAGTGGTAGCGGGGGGCCGGGAGATACGCAGTATTTT
many	TRBV29-1	NA	TRBJ2-2	CSVEDTANTGELFF	TGCAGCGTCGAGGACACCGCGAACACCGGGGAGCTGTTTTTT
few	TRBV28	NA	TRBJ1-4	CAATRTVNEKLFF	TGTGCTGCGACCCGGACAGTTAATGAAAAACTGTTTTTT